This T cell receptor (beta chain) was captured in a study of metastatic and nonmetastatic thyroid tumors. This clone was seen repeatedly, ten times or more. Using MiXCR, TCRdb re-called clones from the PCR reads. Counted here are 29,000 or so clones, 3.5% to 5% occurring once; the ten biggest clones make up 21%. Treatment of any kind had been given to no patient before thyroid surgery. The sequencing input was blood. The TCR originated in a female donor with papillary thyroid cancer or a benign thyroid nodule (not recorded which). Some clones in this sample may be carry-over from other donors' samples.

The CDR3 region is CASSLQGVGGNTIYF. CDR3 in DNA: TGTGCCAGCAGTCTACAGGGGGTAGGTGGAAACACCATATATTTT. The V and J genes are TRBV27 and TRBJ1-3; 8 bases map to TRBD1. Germline CDR1 reads MNHEY; CDR2 reads SMNVEV (reference sequence). There are 15 residues in the CDR3. The trim removed 5 bases at V and 3 bases at J, leaving 6 bases unmatched.